Presented here are 20 T cell receptor beta chains from one specimen sequenced in a study of blood T cell repertoires in COVID-19. Assay: immunoSEQ multiplex PCR; the TCRdb copy retains only in-frame clones and omits some. This table holds around 100,000 clones, roughly 84% found once. Sequencing was carried out using peripheral blood. These receptors all come from a woman older than 75 with acute or convalescent COVID-19.

This chain uses TRBV29-1 with TRBJ1-2; 10 bases map to TRBD1. Germline V gene sequence: CDR1 SQVTM, CDR2 ANQGSEA. The V segment lost 6 bases and the J segment 3 bases; nucleotides outside the gene matches: 4. The CDR3 sequence is 13 residues long. Written as DNA, the CDR3 is TGCAGCGTGGGACAGGGGAAGGACTATGGCTACACCTTC. It yields the protein CSVGQGKDYGYTF. The full variable domain, rest sourced from reference TRBV29-1 and TRBJ1-2, is SAVISQKPSRDICQRGTSLTIQCQVDSQVTMMFWYRQQPGQSLTLIATANQGSEATYESGFVIDKFPISRPNLTFSTLTVSNMSPEDSSIYLCSVGQGKDYGYTFGSGTRLTVV.

The rearrangement uses TRBV5-1 and TRBJ1-1; D may be TRBD1 (6 bases). The CDR3 has 14 residues. Germline V lookup: CDR1 SGHRS, CDR2 YFSETQ. V lost 2 bases to trimming and J lost 8 bases, with 16 bases between them. Written as DNA, the CDR3 is TGCGCCAGCAGCTTTTCCGGAACAGGGACCGAAGCTTTCTTT. Residues: CASSFSGTGTEAFF.

CDR3 protein: CASGSSGNTIYF. CDR3 DNA: TGTGCTAGTGGTTCGTCCGGAAACACCATATATTTT. The chain recombines TRBV12-5 with TRBJ1-3; D gene uncertain. The CDR3 length is 12 residues. Trimming pared 4 bases from V and 4 bases from J, leaving 5 bases between. Germline V gene sequence: CDR1 LGHNT, CDR2 FRNRAP.

This clone was seen once. The chain combines TRBV7-9 with TRBJ1-5; 9 nucleotides match TRBD1. Trimming cost V 0 bases and J 7 bases; bases outside gene matches: 10. Germline V gene sequence: CDR1 SEHNR, CDR2 FQNEAQ (reference sequence). The CDR3 length is 17 residues. In DNA form, the CDR3 reads TGTGCCAGCAGCTTAGCTGTGACAGGGGGTGCCAGCCAGCCCCAGCATTTT. It translates to CASSLAVTGGASQPQHF.

This clone was seen a handful of times. This chain links TRBV6-1 with TRBJ1-5; TRBD1 might be the D (6 bases). The CDR3 runs to 14 residues. Germline lookup yields CDR1 MNHNS and CDR2 SASEGT. The germline V and J ends were trimmed by 2 bases and 5 bases, with 10 bases remaining between them. CDR3: CASSEQGNHQPQHF. The CDR3 DNA follows: TGTGCCAGCAGTGAACAGGGGAACCATCAGCCCCAGCATTTT.

Points on this clone: Mismatch with germline at one junction end may stem from a read error. This chain joins TRBV7-7 and TRBJ2-3; 15 nucleotides align to TRBD2. There are 18 residues in the CDR3. CDR1 and CDR2 (germline): SSHAT, FNYEAQ (reference sequence). The CDR3 bases are TGTGCTAGCAGCCCAAGGACTAGCGGGGGGGCGAGCACAGATACGCAGTATTTT. It yields the protein CASSPRTSGGASTDTQYF.

V usage is TRBV5-5 and J usage is TRBJ1-1; 7 positions match TRBD1. The V gene's germline CDR1 is SGHKS and CDR2 YYEKEE (reference sequence). The trim removed 3 bases at V and 4 bases at J, leaving 9 bases unmatched. The CDR3 runs to 15 residues. This CDR3 reads CASSWSRQGFTEAFF. The DNA of the CDR3 is TGTGCCAGCAGCTGGAGCCGACAGGGTTTCACTGAAGCTTTCTTT.

This rearrangement joins TRBV5-8 to TRBJ1-6, with D unclear. This CDR3 contains 15 residues. V lost 4 bases and J 2 bases, leaving 10 bases between the germline ends. CDR1 SGHTS and CDR2 YDEGEE come from the germline V gene. CDR3 sequence: CASSRTGTYNSPLHF. The DNA of the CDR3 is TGTGCCAGCAGCCGGACCGGGACCTATAATTCACCCCTCCACTTT.

The rearrangement uses TRBV6-5 and TRBJ1-6; 9 bases are a match to TRBD1. The trim removed 6 bases at V and 6 bases at J, leaving 3 bases unmatched. The CDR3 has 14 amino acids. From germline, CDR1 is MNHEY and CDR2 SVGAGI. CDR3 bases: TGTGCCAGCAGACAGGGGGCGCCTAATTCACCCCTCCACTTT. Residues: CASRQGAPNSPLHF.

A word on this clone: This CDR3 is also generated by other DNA sequences in the sample. The V gene is TRBV7-2, the J gene TRBJ1-3; 7 bases map to TRBD1. The germline V gene has CDR1 SGHTA and CDR2 FQGNSA. This CDR3 comprises 14 residues. V was clipped by 4 bases and J by 2 bases; unmatched bases: 2. The CDR3: CASSSQGAGNTIYF. DNA for the CDR3: TGTGCCAGCAGCTCTCAGGGGGCTGGAAACACCATATATTTT.

This clone has just one count. The CDR3 DNA is TGCGCCAGCAGCTTGCAGGGGGCAAACACTGAAGCTTTCTTT. Encoded protein: CASSLQGANTEAFF. V is TRBV5-1 and J is TRBJ1-1; 8 bases fit TRBD1. CDR1 and CDR2 (germline): SGHRS, YFSETQ. The CDR3 extends over 14 amino acids. Losses at the gene ends were 1 base for V and 2 bases for J; bases not matched to a gene: 1.

The chain is built from TRBV6-5 and TRBJ2-3; TRBD1 aligns across 11 bases. The germline CDR1 and CDR2 sequences are MNHEY and SVGAGI. With V trimmed by 10 bases and J by 2 bases, 8 bases remained unmatched. This CDR3 is built from 15 residues. The CDR3 DNA sequence: TGTGCCACCGCGGACAGGGGGCGGACCACAGATACGCAGTATTTT. Its protein product is CATADRGRTTDTQYF.

This chain links TRBV7-8 with TRBJ2-7; 13 nucleotides align to TRBD2. V was pared by 4 bases and J by 0 bases, with 9 bases of the junction left unmatched. This CDR3 is 18 amino acids long. Per germline, CDR1 SGHVS and CDR2 FQNEAQ. The CDR3 here is CASSSAGTSGILSYEQYF. Here the CDR3 DNA reads TGTGCCAGCAGCTCTGCCGGGACTAGCGGGATTCTCTCCTACGAGCAGTACTTC.

This rearrangement joins TRBV2 to TRBJ1-2; D may be TRBD1 (6 bases). Trimming shortened V by 4 bases and J by 6 bases, and 18 bases separated the two germline ends. Germline-derived CDR1 and CDR2 are SNHLY and FYNNEI. CDR3 size: 15 residues. The DNA for the CDR3 is TGTGCCAGCAGTGTAGTCTTGACAGGAGGCGATGGCTACACCTTC. The encoded protein is CASSVVLTGGDGYTF.

The chain links TRBV5-1 to TRBJ1-2, with unresolved D. Germline CDR1 and CDR2: SGHRS and YFSETQ. Trimming removed 0 bases from V and 8 bases from J, with 11 bases in between. This CDR3 has 13 residues. CDR3: CASSLGGLYGYTF. CDR3 DNA: TGCGCCAGCAGCTTGGGAGGACTTTACGGCTACACCTTC.

V and J are TRBV9 and TRBJ1-2, with 8 bases that match TRBD1. CDR3 length: 15 amino acids. Germline values: CDR1 SGDLS, CDR2 YYNGEE. V lost 3 bases, J lost 3 bases, and 7 bases stayed unmatched. The chain's CDR3 is CASSGRDRSHYGYTF. DNA of the CDR3: TGTGCCAGCAGCGGCCGGGACAGGAGCCACTATGGCTACACCTTC.

The chain recombines TRBV14 with TRBJ2-1; TRBD2 matches at 10 bases. There are 18 residues in the CDR3. CDR1 and CDR2 from the germline V gene are SGHDN and FVKESK. J lost 0 bases, V lost 4 bases, and 9 bases had no gene match. CDR3 nucleotides: TGTGCCAGCAGCCCCCGAAGGCTAGCGGGGGTCTCCTACAATGAGCAGTTCTTC. Protein product: CASSPRRLAGVSYNEQFF.

CDR3 DNA sequence: TGTGCCAGCAGTTCCACTTCGACAGGCATGGGCTCCTATAATTCACCCCTCCACTTT. As protein: CASSSTSTGMGSYNSPLHF. The chain uses TRBV7-2 and TRBJ1-6; TRBD1 might be the D (6 bases). The V end lost 6 bases, the J end lost 0 bases, and 21 bases lay between the germline ends. Per germline, CDR1 SGHTA and CDR2 FQGNSA. This CDR3 spans 19 amino acids.

The rearrangement joins TRBV7-2 to TRBJ1-1; 11 bases line up with TRBD1. Trimming took 5 bases from V and 3 from J; bases not matched to a gene: 8. Germline values: CDR1 SGHTA, CDR2 FQGNSA. The CDR3 loop spans 16 amino acids. The CDR3 reads CASSQGQGEFHTEAFF. The CDR3 DNA reads TGTGCCAGCAGCCAGGGACAGGGGGAGTTTCACACTGAAGCTTTCTTT.

The chain has TRBV6-2 or TRBV6-3 and TRBJ2-3; TRBD2 matches at 10 bases. Germline V gene sequence: CDR1 MNHEY, CDR2 SVGEGT. The CDR3 sequence is 16 residues long. After removal of 2 bases from V and 2 bases from J, the junction contained 4 bases not matched to a gene. CDR3 sequence: CASSYGLAGATDTQYF. The CDR3 region has the DNA TGTGCCAGCAGTTACGGGCTAGCGGGGGCCACAGATACGCAGTATTTT.